This T cell receptor (beta chain) derives from a study of cytomegalovirus exposure and HLA in healthy donors. Notes on the study in general: Most of the TCR beta V segments (in an earlier analysis) were productive either about 87% or about 30% of the time. Certain sequence variants were highly shared and formed a cluster, and this cluster was likely a sequencing artifact.

As concerns this clone: What it recognizes is unknown.

The V and J ends lost 1 base and 4 bases respectively, with 8 bases between them. The CDR3 is 13 residues long. Germline V lookup: CDR1 SGHRS, CDR2 YFSETQ. PCR employed 60 Vbeta and 13 Jbeta primers. Assay: immunoSEQ multiplex PCR; the TCRdb copy retains only in-frame clones and omits some. Of about 120,000 clones in the sample, around 62% were seen once. Source material: PBMCs. This chain uses TRBV5-1 with TRBJ2-5, with a weak D call TRBD1 (6 bases). The clonotype originates from a woman aged 35 to 49 in good health and CMV-seropositive. The CDR3 spells CASSLTDRETQYF. In DNA form, the CDR3 reads TGCGCCAGCAGCTTGACGGACAGAGAGACCCAGTACTTC.